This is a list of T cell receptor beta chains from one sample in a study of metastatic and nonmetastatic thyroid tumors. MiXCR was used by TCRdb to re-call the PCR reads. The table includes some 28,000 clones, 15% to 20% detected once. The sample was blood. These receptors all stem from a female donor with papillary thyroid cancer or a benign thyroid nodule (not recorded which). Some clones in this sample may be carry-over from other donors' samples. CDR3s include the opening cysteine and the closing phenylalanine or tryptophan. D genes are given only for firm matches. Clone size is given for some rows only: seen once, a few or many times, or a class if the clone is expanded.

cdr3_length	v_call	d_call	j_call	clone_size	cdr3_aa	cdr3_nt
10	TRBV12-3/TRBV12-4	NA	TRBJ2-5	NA	CASILSTQYF	TGTGCCAGCATCTTGAGTACCCAGTACTTC
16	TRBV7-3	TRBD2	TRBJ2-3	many	CASSLGLAGPTDTQYF	TGTGCCAGCAGCTTAGGGCTAGCGGGGCCCACAGATACGCAGTATTTT
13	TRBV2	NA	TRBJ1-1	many	CASSEIRDTEAFF	TGTGCCAGCAGTGAAATCAGGGATACTGAAGCTTTCTTT
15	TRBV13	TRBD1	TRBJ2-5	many	CASSPEQGARQTQYF	TGTGCCAGCAGCCCGGAACAGGGGGCTCGGCAGACCCAGTACTTC
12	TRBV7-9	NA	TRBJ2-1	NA	CASSFRGNEQFF	TGTGCCAGCAGCTTCAGGGGCAATGAGCAGTTCTTC
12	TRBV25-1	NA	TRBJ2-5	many	CASNLWEETQYF	TGTGCCAGCAACCTGTGGGAAGAGACCCAGTACTTC
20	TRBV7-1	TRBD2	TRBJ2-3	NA	CASSSGLAGVFGRPTDTQYF	TGTGCCAGCAGCTCGGGACTAGCGGGAGTTTTCGGCCGGCCTACAGATACGCAGTATTTT
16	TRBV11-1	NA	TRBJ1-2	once	CASSLGAGIQFDGYTF	TGTGCCAGCAGCTTAGGGGCGGGGATCCAGTTTGATGGCTACACCTTC
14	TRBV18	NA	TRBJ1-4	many	CASSPGDGRGKLFF	TGTGCCAGCTCGCCTGGGGACGGTCGGGGAAAACTGTTTTTT
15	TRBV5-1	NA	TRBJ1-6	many	CASSLARGYDSPLHF	TGCGCCAGCAGCTTGGCGAGGGGTTACGATTCACCCCTCCACTTT
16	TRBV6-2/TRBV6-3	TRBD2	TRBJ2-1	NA	CASSFPASGANNEQFF	TGTGCCAGCAGTTTCCCCGCTAGCGGGGCAAACAATGAGCAGTTCTTC
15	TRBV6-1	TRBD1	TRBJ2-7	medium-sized	CASSGGQGPYYEQYF	TGTGCCAGCAGTGGCGGACAGGGTCCATACTACGAGCAGTACTTC
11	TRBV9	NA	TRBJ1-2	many	CASSANYGYTF	TGTGCCAGCAGCGCTAACTATGGCTACACCTTC
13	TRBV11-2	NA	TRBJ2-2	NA	CASSLENTGELFF	TGTGCCAGCAGCTTAGAGAACACCGGGGAGCTGTTTTTT
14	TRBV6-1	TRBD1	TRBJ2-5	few	CASRSGTGAETQYF	TGTGCCAGCAGGTCCGGGACAGGGGCCGAGACCCAGTACTTC
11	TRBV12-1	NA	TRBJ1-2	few	CASSLGPGYTF	TGTGCCAGCAGCTTGGGACCTGGCTACACCTTC
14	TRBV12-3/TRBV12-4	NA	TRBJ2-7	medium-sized	CASSGRDGPYEQYF	TGTGCCAGCAGCGGACGGGACGGACCCTACGAGCAGTACTTC
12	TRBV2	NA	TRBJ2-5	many	CASRRQEETQYF	TGTGCCAGCAGGAGACAGGAAGAGACCCAGTACTTC
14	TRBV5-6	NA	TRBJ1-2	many	CASSLARGAYGYTF	TGTGCCAGCAGCTTGGCCCGGGGGGCCTATGGCTACACCTTC
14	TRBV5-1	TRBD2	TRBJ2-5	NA	CARSPQRERETQYF	TGCGCCCGCAGCCCCCAGCGGGAGAGGGAGACCCAGTACTTC
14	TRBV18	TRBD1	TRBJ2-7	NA	CASSPGQGPYEQYF	TGTGCCAGCTCGCCGGGACAGGGGCCCTACGAGCAGTACTTC
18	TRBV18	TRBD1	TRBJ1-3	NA	CASSPVVTGGTSGNTIYF	TGTGCCAGCTCACCAGTAGTTACAGGGGGCACTTCTGGAAACACCATATATTTT
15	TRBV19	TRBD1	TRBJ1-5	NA	CASKPGQEANQPQHF	TGTGCCAGTAAACCCGGACAGGAGGCCAATCAGCCCCAGCATTTT
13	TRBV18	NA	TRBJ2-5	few	CASSPSPQETQYF	TGTGCCAGCTCACCCTCCCCCCAAGAGACCCAGTACTTC
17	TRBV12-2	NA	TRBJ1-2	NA	CASRLDHKVDSNYGYTF	TGTGCAAGTCGCTTAGATCATAAGGTGGACAGTAACTATGGCTACACCTTC
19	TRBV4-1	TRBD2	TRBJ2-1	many	CASSQILLKGTSGPNEQFF	TGCGCCAGCAGCCAGATACTCCTGAAGGGGACTAGCGGGCCTAATGAGCAGTTCTTC
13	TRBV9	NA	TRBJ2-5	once	CASSSRGEETQYF	TGTGCCAGCAGCTCCCGAGGAGAAGAGACACAGTACTTC
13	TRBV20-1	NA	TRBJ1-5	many	CSAKAAGNQPQHF	TGCAGTGCTAAGGCTGCCGGCAATCAGCCCCAGCATTTT
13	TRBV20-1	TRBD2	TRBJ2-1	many	CSASTSGYNEQFF	TGCAGTGCTAGTACTAGCGGGTACAATGAGCAGTTCTTC
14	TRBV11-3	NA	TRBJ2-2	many	CASSLKGYTGELFF	TGTGCCAGCAGCTTAAAAGGGTACACCGGGGAGCTGTTTTTT
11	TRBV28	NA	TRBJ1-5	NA	CASSLSRTQHF	TGTGCCAGCAGTTTAAGCAGGACCCAGCATTTT
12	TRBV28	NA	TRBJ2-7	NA	CASSFRGDEQYF	TGTGCCAGCAGCTTTCGAGGGGACGAGCAGTACTTC
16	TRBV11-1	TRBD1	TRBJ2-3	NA	CASSLAGTGKADTQYF	TGTGCCAGCAGCTTAGCGGGGACAGGGAAGGCAGATACGCAGTATTTT
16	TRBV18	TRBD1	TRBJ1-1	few	CASSPPGTGWDTEAFF	TGTGCCAGCTCACCACCCGGGACAGGGTGGGACACTGAAGCTTTCTTT
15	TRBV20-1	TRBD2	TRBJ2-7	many	CSARPRGLAGTEQYF	TGCAGTGCGAGACCAAGGGGACTAGCGGGAACCGAGCAGTACTTC
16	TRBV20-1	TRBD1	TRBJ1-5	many	CSALEGGTGGNQPQHF	TGCAGTGCTTTAGAGGGAGGCACAGGGGGAAATCAGCCCCAGCATTTT
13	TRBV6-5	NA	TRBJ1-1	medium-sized	CASSYSGTSEAFF	TGTGCCAGCAGTTACTCGGGGACATCTGAAGCTTTCTTT
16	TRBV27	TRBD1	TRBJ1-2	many	CASSARPGQGVEGYTF	TGTGCCAGCAGCGCCCGACCGGGACAGGGAGTAGAGGGCTACACCTTC
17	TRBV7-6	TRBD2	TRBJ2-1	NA	CASSFPLAGGDLNEQFF	TGTGCCAGCAGCTTCCCTCTAGCGGGGGGGGACCTAAATGAGCAGTTCTTC
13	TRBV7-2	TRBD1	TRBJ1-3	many	CASGTGRRNTIYF	TGTGCCAGCGGGACAGGGAGGAGAAACACCATATATTTT
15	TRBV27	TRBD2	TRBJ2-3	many	CASSLTSGSTDTQYF	TGTGCCAGCAGTTTAACTAGCGGGTCCACAGATACGCAGTATTTT
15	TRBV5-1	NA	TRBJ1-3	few	CASSQAGVSGNTIYF	TGCGCCAGCAGCCAGGCAGGGGTTTCTGGAAACACCATATATTTT
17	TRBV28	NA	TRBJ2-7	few	CASRLGGGADLTYEQYF	TGTGCCAGCAGGTTGGGGGGGGGGGCGGACCTAACCTACGAGCAGTACTTC
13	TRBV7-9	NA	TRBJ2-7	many	CASRRRGSYEQYF	TGTGCCAGCAGGCGCAGGGGCTCCTACGAGCAGTACTTC
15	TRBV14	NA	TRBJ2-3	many	CASSQEGGRVDTQYF	TGTGCCAGCAGCCAAGAAGGCGGCAGGGTCGATACGCAGTATTTT
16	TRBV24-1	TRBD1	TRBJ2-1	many	CATSDRTGNSYNEQFF	TGTGCCACCAGTGATAGGACAGGGAACTCCTACAATGAGCAGTTCTTC
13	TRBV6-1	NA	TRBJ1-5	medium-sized	CASSAGGNQPQHF	TGTGCCAGCAGTGCGGGTGGCAATCAGCCCCAGCATTTT
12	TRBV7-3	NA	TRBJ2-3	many	CASSLGTDTQYF	TGTGCCAGCAGCCTAGGAACAGATACGCAGTATTTT
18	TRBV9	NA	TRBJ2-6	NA	CASSGRTRPTSGANVLTF	TGTGCCAGCAGCGGACGGACACGACCTACCTCTGGGGCCAACGTCCTGACTTTC
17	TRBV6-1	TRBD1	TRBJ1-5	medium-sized	CASSETWTGGYGQPQHF	TGTGCCAGCAGTGAAACTTGGACAGGGGGATATGGACAGCCCCAGCATTTT
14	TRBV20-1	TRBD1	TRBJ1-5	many	CSALPTGRNQPQHF	TGCAGTGCCTTACCGACAGGGCGCAATCAGCCCCAGCATTTT
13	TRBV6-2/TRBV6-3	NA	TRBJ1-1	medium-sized	CASRDQGWGEAFF	TGTGCCAGCAGGGACCAGGGTTGGGGTGAAGCTTTCTTT
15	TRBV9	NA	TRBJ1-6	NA	CASSTTGTLGSPIHF	TGTGCCAGCAGCACCACGGGGACCTTGGGGTCACCCATACACTTT
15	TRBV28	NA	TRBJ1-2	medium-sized	CASSTTGRANYGYTF	TGTGCCAGCAGCACCACAGGCCGAGCTAACTATGGCTACACCTTC
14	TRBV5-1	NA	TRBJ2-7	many	CASPSGTRSYEQYF	TGCGCCAGCCCGAGCGGCACCCGCTCCTACGAGCAGTACTTC
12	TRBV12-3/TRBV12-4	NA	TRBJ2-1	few	CASTGTWVEQFF	TGTGCCAGCACCGGCACGTGGGTTGAGCAGTTCTTC
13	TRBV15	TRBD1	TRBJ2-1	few	CATSRTTGIEKFF	TGTGCCACCAGCAGGACGACAGGGATAGAGAAGTTCTTC
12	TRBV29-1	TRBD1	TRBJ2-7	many	CSVTDRADEQYF	TGCAGCGTCACGGACAGGGCCGACGAGCAGTACTTC